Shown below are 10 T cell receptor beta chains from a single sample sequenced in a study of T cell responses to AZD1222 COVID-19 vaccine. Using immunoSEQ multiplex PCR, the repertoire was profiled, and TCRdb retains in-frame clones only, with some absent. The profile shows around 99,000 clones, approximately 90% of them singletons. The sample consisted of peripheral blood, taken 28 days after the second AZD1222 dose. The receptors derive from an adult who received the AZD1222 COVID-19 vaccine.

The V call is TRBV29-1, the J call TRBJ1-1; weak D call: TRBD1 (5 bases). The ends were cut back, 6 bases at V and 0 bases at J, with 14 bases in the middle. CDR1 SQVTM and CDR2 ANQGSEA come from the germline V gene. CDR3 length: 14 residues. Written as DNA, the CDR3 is TGCAGCGTCCTCCGGGACGGCATGAACACTGAAGCTTTCTTT. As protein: CSVLRDGMNTEAFF.

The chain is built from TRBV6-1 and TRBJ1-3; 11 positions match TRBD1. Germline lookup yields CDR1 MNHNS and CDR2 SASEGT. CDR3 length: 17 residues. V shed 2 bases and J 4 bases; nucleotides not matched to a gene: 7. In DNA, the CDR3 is TGTGCCAGCAGTGAAAGGACAGGGGGCGCTCGGGGAAACACCATATATTTT. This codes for CASSERTGGARGNTIYF.

The CDR3 spells CASSQEWDPYEQYF. The CDR3 nucleotides read TGTGCCAGCAGCCAAGAATGGGATCCCTACGAGCAGTACTTC. This sequence joins TRBV3-1 (or the pseudogene TRBV3-2) and TRBJ2-7; D is ambiguous. CDR1 is LGHDT, CDR2 YNNKEL, per germline (reference sequence). V was clipped by 0 bases and J by 2 bases, with 8 bases between them. This CDR3 comprises 14 residues.

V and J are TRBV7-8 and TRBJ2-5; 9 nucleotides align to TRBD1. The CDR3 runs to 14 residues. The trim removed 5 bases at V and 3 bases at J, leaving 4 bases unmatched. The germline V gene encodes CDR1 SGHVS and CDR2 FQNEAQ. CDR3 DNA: TGTGCCAGCAGCCCGTGGACAGGGGAAGAGACCCAGTACTTC. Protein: CASSPWTGEETQYF. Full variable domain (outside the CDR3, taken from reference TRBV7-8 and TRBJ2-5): GAGVSQSPRYKVAKRGQDVALRCDPISGHVSLFWYQQALGQGPEFLTYFQNEAQLDKSGLPSDRFFAERPEGSVSTLKIQRTQQEDSAVYLCASSPWTGEETQYFGPGTRLLVL.

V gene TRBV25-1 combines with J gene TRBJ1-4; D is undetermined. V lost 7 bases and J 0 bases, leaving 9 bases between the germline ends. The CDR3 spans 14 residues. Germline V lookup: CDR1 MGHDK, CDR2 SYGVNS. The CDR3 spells CASTKGATNEKLFF. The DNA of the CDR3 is TGTGCCAGCACTAAGGGCGCAACTAATGAAAAACTGTTTTTT.

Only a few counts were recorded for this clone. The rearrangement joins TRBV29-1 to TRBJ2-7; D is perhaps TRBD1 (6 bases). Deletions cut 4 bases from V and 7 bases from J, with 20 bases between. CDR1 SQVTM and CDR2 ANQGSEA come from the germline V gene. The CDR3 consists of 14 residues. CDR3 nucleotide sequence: TGCAGCGTTGTCGGACAGTTCACCTCGGGGGAGCAGTACTTC. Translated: CSVVGQFTSGEQYF.

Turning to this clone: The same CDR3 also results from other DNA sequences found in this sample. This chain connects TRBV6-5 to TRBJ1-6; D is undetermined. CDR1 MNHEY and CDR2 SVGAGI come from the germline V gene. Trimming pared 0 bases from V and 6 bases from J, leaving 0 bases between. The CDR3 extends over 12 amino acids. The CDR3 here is CASSYSNSPLHF. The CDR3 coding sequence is TGTGCCAGCAGTTACTCTAATTCACCCCTCCACTTT.

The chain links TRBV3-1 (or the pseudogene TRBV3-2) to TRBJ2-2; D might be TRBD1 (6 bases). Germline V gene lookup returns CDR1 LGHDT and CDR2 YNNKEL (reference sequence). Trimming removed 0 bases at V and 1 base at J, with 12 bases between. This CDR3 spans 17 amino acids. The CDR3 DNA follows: TGTGCCAGCAGCCAAGATCCCGTGACAGGGAACACCGGGGAGCTGTTTTTT. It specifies CASSQDPVTGNTGELFF.

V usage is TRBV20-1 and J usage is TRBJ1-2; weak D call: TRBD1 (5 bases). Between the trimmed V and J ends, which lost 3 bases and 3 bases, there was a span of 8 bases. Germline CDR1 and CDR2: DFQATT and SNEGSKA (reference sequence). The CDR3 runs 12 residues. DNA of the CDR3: TGCAGTGCTAGTGACAGCTACTATGGCTACACCTTC. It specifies CSASDSYYGYTF.

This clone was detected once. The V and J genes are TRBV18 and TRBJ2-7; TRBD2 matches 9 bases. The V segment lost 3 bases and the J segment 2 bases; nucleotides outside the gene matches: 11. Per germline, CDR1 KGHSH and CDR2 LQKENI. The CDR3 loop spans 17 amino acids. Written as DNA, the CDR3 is TGTGCCAGCTCACCCCTCGAAGTGACTAGCGGTACCTACGAGCAGTACTTC. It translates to CASSPLEVTSGTYEQYF.